One and the same sample provided the 5 T cell receptor beta chains below, sequenced in a study of T cell responses to AZD1222 COVID-19 vaccine. Libraries were prepared by immunoSEQ multiplex PCR; TCRdb keeps only in-frame clonotypes and omits some of them. This sample has 140,000 to 150,000 clones, with 92% found just once. Sample: peripheral blood, taken 28 days after the second AZD1222 dose. The receptors derive from an adult who received the AZD1222 COVID-19 vaccine.

The chain is built from TRBV11-2 and TRBJ1-2; 7 positions agree with TRBD1. The ends lost 1 base at V and 6 bases at J; junction bases unmatched: 2. This CDR3 has 13 residues. The germline gives CDR1 SGHAT, CDR2 FQNNGV. CDR3 sequence reads: CASSLGDSDGYTF. The DNA of the CDR3 is TGTGCCAGCAGCTTAGGGGACAGCGATGGCTACACCTTC.

This rearrangement joins TRBV11-2 to TRBJ2-3, with unresolved D. This CDR3 comprises 12 residues. Germline CDR1 SGHAT, CDR2 FQNNGV. Trimming took 5 bases from V and 2 from J, leaving 5 bases between them. In nucleotides, the CDR3 is TGTGCCAGCAGCCCTACCACAGATACGCAGTATTTT. Protein sequence: CASSPTTDTQYF.

The V and J genes are TRBV5-5 and TRBJ1-1; D is possibly TRBD1 (5 bases). Trimming stripped 1 base from V and 1 base from J, with 8 bases between. Germline V gene sequence: CDR1 SGHKS, CDR2 YYEKEE (reference sequence). The CDR3 is made up of 14 amino acids. The DNA for the CDR3 is TGTGCCAGCAGCTTGACAGGTGAGAACACTGAAGCTTTCTTT. Translating it yields CASSLTGENTEAFF. Based on the CDR3 plus reference TRBV5-5 and TRBJ1-1, the full variable domain is DAGVTQSPTHLIKTRGQQVTLRCSPISGHKSVSWYQQVLGQGPQFIFQYYEKEERGRGNFPDRFSARQFPNYSSELNVNALLLGDSALYLCASSLTGENTEAFFGQGTRLTVV.

The gene calls are TRBV28 and TRBJ2-2; D uncertain. Trimming shortened V by 8 bases and J by 6 bases, and 16 bases separated the two germline ends. CDR3 length: 14 residues. Germline assignment: CDR1 MDHEN and CDR2 SYDVKM. As DNA, the CDR3 is TGTGCCAGCTTCGGAGCACGACCAGCCGGGGAGCTGTTTTTT. Translation gives CASFGARPAGELFF.

The rearrangement joins TRBV20-1 to TRBJ2-3; D is unresolved. CDR3 length: 8 amino acids. The V end lost 6 bases, the J end lost 6 bases, and 1 base lay between the germline ends. CDR1 is DFQATT and CDR2 is SNEGSKA in the germline V gene (reference sequence). The CDR3 nucleotides are TGCAGTGCGGATACGCAGTATTTT. Translated, it gives CSADTQYF.